Listed below are T cell receptor beta chains from one sample, sequenced in a study of tissue T cells after allogeneic stem cell transplantation. Assay: immunoSEQ multiplex PCR; the TCRdb copy retains only in-frame clones and omits some. The sample carries 20,000 to 30,000 clones, roughly 70% recorded once. The specimen comprised tissue from the ileum, sampled at autopsy. These TCRs come from a female donor over 55 with lung cancer. Both conserved end residues are part of each CDR3. A D gene is named only where the DNA matches it firmly. A row's size may be missing; if present it is once, few, many or a size class.

cdr3_nt	cdr3_aa	v_call	cdr3_length	clone_size	j_call	d_call
TGTGCCAGCGCAGGGAACTACTATGGCTACACCTTC	CASAGNYYGYTF	TRBV25-1	12	-	TRBJ1-2	-
TGTGCCAGCAGCTTAGAAGGCTCCTTCCTGGGCTACACCTTC	CASSLEGSFLGYTF	TRBV11-1	14	-	TRBJ1-2	-
TGCAGCGTTCGTGCCAGGTCCTACGAGCAGTACTTC	CSVRARSYEQYF	TRBV29-1	12	-	TRBJ2-7	-
TGTGCCACCAGCAGAGATGGGGGGACAGGGGCCTACGAGCAGTACTTC	CATSRDGGTGAYEQYF	TRBV15	16	-	TRBJ2-7	TRBD1
TGTGCCAGCGGGTCCCCGGGGCGGGGAATCGACAATGAGCAGTTCTTC	CASGSPGRGIDNEQFF	TRBV2	16	-	TRBJ2-1	-
TGTGCCAGCAGACAGGGATTATACTCTGGAAACACCATATATTTT	CASRQGLYSGNTIYF	TRBV2	15	-	TRBJ1-3	-
TGTGCCAGCAGGACTTCAGGGTCAGGCGGCACTGAAGCTTTCTTT	CASRTSGSGGTEAFF	TRBV6-5	15	-	TRBJ1-1	-
TGCAGTGCTAGGAAATACAATGAGCAGTTCTTC	CSARKYNEQFF	TRBV20-1	11	few	TRBJ2-1	-
TGTGCCAGCAGCACTTCGGGGGGCAGGCGAGGCTACACCTTC	CASSTSGGRRGYTF	TRBV7-2	14	-	TRBJ1-2	-
TGTGCCAGCTCACCACGTAGGGATACGCAGTATTTT	CASSPRRDTQYF	TRBV18	12	-	TRBJ2-3	-
TGTGCCAGCACCCAGGGGGGACAGGAGACCCAGTACTTC	CASTQGGQETQYF	TRBV28	13	few	TRBJ2-5	-
TGCGCCAGCCGGGCTAGCGGGGGAAGCTCCTACGAGCAGTACTTC	CASRASGGSSYEQYF	TRBV10-2	15	-	TRBJ2-7	TRBD2
TGTGCCAGCAGCTTAGTAGCGGCCTCTCCCGTCTCAAGAAGCTACGAGCAGTACTTC	CASSLVAASPVSRSYEQYF	TRBV7-8	19	-	TRBJ2-7	-
TGTGCCAGCAGCCAGGACAGGGGGCGCCGGGTGGACCAGAGCTACACCTTC	CASSQDRGRRVDQSYTF	TRBV7-9	17	-	TRBJ1-2	TRBD1
TGTGCCAGCAGCTTGGCTCTGGGGATGGTCTACGAGCAGTACTTC	CASSLALGMVYEQYF	TRBV5-4	15	few	TRBJ2-7	-
TGCGCCAGCAGGTCTACTCCGGGACTAGCGGCGAACACCGGGGAGCTGTTTTTT	CASRSTPGLAANTGELFF	TRBV4-1	18	-	TRBJ2-2	TRBD2
TGTGCCAGCAGCTCCGGGACTCGAGGGTTGGAATACGAGCAGTACTTC	CASSSGTRGLEYEQYF	TRBV11-2	16	-	TRBJ2-7	-
TGCGCCAGCAGCCCACTGGGGGCGACAATGAACACTGAAGCTTTCTTT	CASSPLGATMNTEAFF	TRBV5-1	16	-	TRBJ1-1	-
TGTGCCAGCAGTGAAGTTTGGACTAGCGGCCAAGAGACCCAGTACTTC	CASSEVWTSGQETQYF	TRBV6-1	16	-	TRBJ2-5	TRBD2
TGTGCCTGGAGCCGGGACGCTTTCTTT	CAWSRDAFF	TRBV30	9	-	TRBJ1-1	-
TGTGCCAGCAGCTTGGGACAGTCACCGAGGGATGAGCAGTTCTTC	CASSLGQSPRDEQFF	TRBV5-4	15	few	TRBJ2-1	-
TGTGCCAGCAGCCGAACAGCGCTCTTTAACTATGGCTACACCTTC	CASSRTALFNYGYTF	TRBV3-1/TRBV3-2	15	-	TRBJ1-2	-
TGTGCCAGCCGAGGAGCCGGTCCGAACACCGGGGAGCTGTTTTTT	CASRGAGPNTGELFF	TRBV6-5	15	-	TRBJ2-2	-
TGTGCCAGTAGTACAGACAGGGGAAGTCAGCCCCAGCATTTT	CASSTDRGSQPQHF	TRBV19	14	once	TRBJ1-5	TRBD1
TGTGCCAGCTCACCATCTGCGGGAGGGACGAGCGAGCAGTACTTC	CASSPSAGGTSEQYF	TRBV18	15	-	TRBJ2-7	TRBD2
TGTGCCAGCAGCCAAGATGGCAGGGAGGTGCATGGCTACACCTTC	CASSQDGREVHGYTF	TRBV4-2	15	-	TRBJ1-2	-